This T cell receptor beta chain was captured by sequencing in a study of OX40 agonist ivuxolimab in advanced cancers. Study-wide points: Antigens targeted by the expanded peripheral T cells were not determined.

As concerns this clone: Its target is not known.

Repertoires were generated with immunoSEQ multiplex PCR, while TCRdb's copy carries only in-frame clones and drops some. The sample yields roughly 75,000 clones, 90% seen once. There are 19 residues in the CDR3. V gave up 0 bases and J gave up 2 bases; unmatched junction bases: 10. Germline-derived CDR1 and CDR2 are LNHNV and YYDKDF (reference sequence). V gene TRBV15 combines with J gene TRBJ2-1; TRBD2 aligns across 10 bases. This TCR was sampled from an adult with an advanced solid tumor such as melanoma, head and neck, liver or kidney cancer. The sequenced sample was CD4+ or CD8+ T cells sorted from blood, obtained in a trial of the OX40 agonist ivuxolimab. The CDR3 sequence is CATSRDFEGSGRAYNEQFF. CDR3 DNA: TGTGCCACCAGCAGAGATTTTGAGGGGAGCGGGAGGGCCTACAATGAGCAGTTCTTC.